A selection of T cell receptor beta chains follows, all from one sample in a study of blood T cell repertoires in COVID-19. TCRdb keeps only in-frame clones here, not all; method: immunoSEQ multiplex PCR. This table holds over 150,000 clones, less than 95% found once. Material for sequencing was peripheral blood. All receptors derive from a man aged 25-45 years with COVID-19, enrolled during active disease. CDR3s include the opening cysteine and the closing phenylalanine or tryptophan. Fields, in order: CDR3 protein, clone size, V gene, J gene. The size entry is marked missing in some rows and otherwise reads once, few, many or a size class.

CAIMSPGTGNRDGTEAFF	NA	TRBV10-3	TRBJ1-1
CASSRDTGNTIYF	NA	TRBV7-9	TRBJ1-3
CASRDRTGNQPQHF	NA	TRBV6-5	TRBJ1-5
CASSEAPGNTEAFF	NA	TRBV6-4	TRBJ1-1
CASSWTGGLYGLRAFF	NA	TRBV11-2	TRBJ1-1
CASSLFLNTEAFF	NA	TRBV27	TRBJ1-1
CASSLGGLNEKLFF	NA	TRBV5-5	TRBJ1-4
CASSFNTGGISPLHF	NA	TRBV27	TRBJ1-6
CASSVAGSSYNSPLHF	NA	TRBV9	TRBJ1-6
CACKDRDYGYTF	NA	TRBV19	TRBJ1-2
CASSPTRASLGPEQYF	NA	TRBV7-9	TRBJ2-7
CASSPQRDRGGYTF	NA	TRBV18	TRBJ1-2
CASSPTGDSSNQPQHF	NA	TRBV5-1	TRBJ1-5
CASSPQGGDTQYF	NA	TRBV21-1	TRBJ2-3
CASRPMGYTEAFF	NA	TRBV27	TRBJ1-1
CASSFPPWRGHGYTF	once	TRBV7-9	TRBJ1-2
CSVGKVVGAAYNEQFF	once	TRBV29-1	TRBJ2-1
CASSMGQVGTEAFF	NA	TRBV19	TRBJ1-1
CASSYRGTGNTIYF	NA	TRBV6-5	TRBJ1-3
CASRKGLEETQYF	NA	TRBV5-1	TRBJ2-5
CASSTTGEGGYTF	NA	TRBV7-9	TRBJ1-2